The rows below give T cell receptor beta chains drawn from one sample of a study of CD8 T cells in ankylosing spondylitis. MiXCR, run by TCRdb on the 5' RACE reads, gives a single entry per CDR3 protein. The table has around 280,000 distinct CDR3 sequences, around 18% seen once. What was sequenced was blood, either unsorted or a sorted T cell fraction (not recorded which). These receptors came from a male donor with ankylosing spondylitis or in good health (not recorded which). Both conserved end residues are trimmed from each CDR3. Each record gives: D gene, clone size, J gene, V gene, CDR3 protein. The D gene is left open where the match is weak. A clone size is listed for some rows: how often the clone was seen (once, few, many), or a class if it is expanded.

>TRBD2|few|TRBJ2-1|TRBV7-8
ASSKLAVSYNEQF
>NA|few|TRBJ1-1|TRBV12-3/TRBV12-4
ASSVPPGTEAF
>TRBD2|NA|TRBJ2-1|TRBV5-1
ASSSGLEAEQF
>NA|NA|TRBJ1-3|TRBV18
ASSPLTMAGVGNTIY
>TRBD1|many|TRBJ2-5|TRBV5-1
ASSSGGLETQY
>NA|NA|TRBJ1-3|TRBV6-1
ASSELLYSGNTIY
>TRBD1|NA|TRBJ2-5|TRBV5-1
ASSFQQGWETQY
>TRBD2|few|TRBJ2-5|TRBV5-5
ASSLAVGSGRGETQY
>TRBD2|NA|TRBJ2-3|TRBV12-3/TRBV12-4
ATKRRLATDTQY
>TRBD1|few|TRBJ1-3|TRBV4-2
ASSQDRGLGNTIY
>NA|many|TRBJ2-1|TRBV28
ASSSLMSSYNEQF
>NA|NA|TRBJ1-5|TRBV11-2
ASSPGGGLHQPQH
>TRBD2|NA|TRBJ2-3|TRBV11-1
ASCRTSGTRGTDTQY
>NA|many|TRBJ2-3|TRBV5-1
ASSSDLSTDTQY
>NA|few|TRBJ1-5|TRBV15
ATSRGGGGQPQH
>NA|NA|TRBJ1-1|TRBV5-1
ASSSGVLMRLNTEAF
>NA|few|TRBJ2-3|TRBV6-1
ASSPTGTHLSVDTQY
>TRBD2|few|TRBJ2-2|TRBV3-1
ATGLAGFTGELF
>NA|NA|TRBJ1-5|TRBV6-1
ASPHGTEPDQPQH
>NA|few|TRBJ1-2|TRBV5-1
ASSLGGREYGYT
>NA|NA|TRBJ2-2|TRBV5-1
ASSFPGRPDSELF
>TRBD1|few|TRBJ1-6|TRBV5-1
ASSETGTPPLH
>TRBD1|few|TRBJ1-2|TRBV27
ASKRQGGYGYT
>NA|many|TRBJ1-3|TRBV6-6
ATRGPGNTIY
>TRBD1|NA|TRBJ1-1|TRBV29-1
SDAGTGLTEAF
>NA|few|TRBJ2-4|TRBV2
ASTEELAKNIQY
>NA|NA|TRBJ2-3|TRBV27
ASTSSWPDTQY
>NA|few|TRBJ2-4|TRBV5-1
ASSSGQNIQY
>TRBD2|few|TRBJ2-1|TRBV29-1
SVAQTSGKWYNEQF
>TRBD2|NA|TRBJ2-5|TRBV5-4
ASSIGLAGSQETQY
>TRBD1|few|TRBJ2-1|TRBV2
ASSYTGTGPGGGNEQF
>NA|NA|TRBJ2-3|TRBV29-1
SVEGPGRTSTDTQY
>NA|few|TRBJ2-3|TRBV5-1
ASSLEARPTDTQY
>NA|NA|TRBJ1-1|TRBV9
ASSVEEDPRLGAF
>TRBD1|many|TRBJ2-3|TRBV27
ASTGQGASTDTQY
>TRBD1|many|TRBJ2-5|TRBV10-1
ASSEDREETQY
>NA|few|TRBJ1-1|TRBV11-2
ASSVTPDTEAF
>TRBD2|few|TRBJ2-3|TRBV5-1
ASSRTGTSGNTDTQY
>NA|NA|TRBJ1-5|TRBV4-2
ASSQEAGQSNQPQH
>NA|many|TRBJ2-3|TRBV29-1
SGLDTSSTDTQY
>NA|many|TRBJ1-1|TRBV12-3/TRBV12-4
ASSSRQAEAF
>TRBD2|NA|TRBJ2-2|TRBV25-1
ASSGLSGEAGELF
>NA|few|TRBJ2-3|TRBV6-1
ASSPLGAGTDTQY
>TRBD2|NA|TRBJ2-1|TRBV29-1
SATIRLADDEQF
>NA|NA|TRBJ2-6|TRBV10-3
AIRSAGAGGANVLT
>TRBD2|NA|TRBJ2-1|TRBV24-1
ATSDWSSGSLNEQF
>NA|NA|TRBJ2-5|TRBV25-1
ASSRRSGETQY
>NA|few|TRBJ1-2|TRBV10-3
AISYQGSGYT
>NA|many|TRBJ2-3|TRBV24-1
ATRWRDTDTQY
>TRBD1|few|TRBJ2-1|TRBV19
ASSQGVSTYNEQF
>NA|few|TRBJ1-4|TRBV4-2
ASSQDARAGSPRKLF
>NA|NA|TRBJ1-4|TRBV7-6
ASSLGARSLSNEKLF
>NA|NA|TRBJ1-4|TRBV28
ASSSVANEKLF
>TRBD2|NA|TRBJ2-1|TRBV9
ASSVLAGVSEQF